Below are 21 T cell receptor beta chains sequenced from a single sample in a study of T cells in narcolepsy. Generated by immunoSEQ multiplex PCR, the TCRdb table keeps only in-frame clones and is missing some. Here the sample spans about 35,000 clones, more than 65% being singletons. Source material: memory (CD45RA-) CD4+ T cells from blood. The receptors derive from a human donor in good health.

V usage is TRBV11-2 and J usage is TRBJ1-2; D might be TRBD1 (6 bases). Between the trimmed V and J ends, which lost 4 bases and 4 bases, there was a span of 10 bases. Germline-derived CDR1 and CDR2 are SGHAT and FQNNGV. The CDR3 totals 13 residues. DNA for the CDR3: TGTGCCAGCAGCTCGGACAGTCTCTATGGCTACACCTTC. Its protein is CASSSDSLYGYTF.

V and J are TRBV7-8 and TRBJ2-7; perhaps TRBD2 as D (6 bases). Trimming pared 2 bases from V and 6 bases from J, leaving 14 bases between. Germline V lookup: CDR1 SGHVS, CDR2 FQNEAQ. The CDR3 covers 14 residues. The CDR3: CASSLIAAGSEQYF. DNA of the CDR3: TGTGCCAGCAGCTTAATAGCGGCGGGCAGCGAGCAGTACTTC.

Here the CDR3 reads CASSSRAASYEQYF. CDR3 sequence (DNA): TGTGCCAGCAGCAGCCGGGCAGCGTCATACGAGCAGTACTTC. The rearrangement links TRBV7-2 to TRBJ2-7; D ambiguous. V lost 5 bases and J lost 4, with 15 bases in between. This CDR3 has 14 residues. Per germline, CDR1 SGHTA and CDR2 FQGNSA.

The chain combines TRBV7-6 with TRBJ2-5; the match to TRBD2 covers 7 bases. The CDR3 spans 13 residues. Germline V lookup: CDR1 SGHVS, CDR2 FNYEAQ. J lost 12 bases, V lost 2 bases, and 9 bases had no gene match. CDR3 region: CASSLSGANPEYF. In nucleotides, the CDR3 is TGTGCCAGCAGCTTAAGCGGGGCCAACCCGGAGTACTTC.

The J gene is TRBJ1-1, the V gene TRBV7-9, with a weak D call TRBD1 (6 bases). V was shortened by 2 bases and J by 5 bases, with 18 bases between the two germline ends. The CDR3 totals 16 residues. Germline V gene data show CDR1 as SEHNR and CDR2 as FQNEAQ (reference sequence). The CDR3 region is CASSLFTGSEGTEAFF. CDR3 DNA: TGTGCCAGCAGCTTATTTACAGGGTCAGAGGGGACTGAAGCTTTCTTT.

The chain joins TRBV2 to TRBJ2-3, with a tentative D call TRBD2 (6 bases). Germline-derived CDR1 and CDR2 are SNHLY and FYNNEI. V was pared by 8 bases and J by 4 bases, with 16 bases between. The CDR3 loop spans 14 amino acids. In DNA form, the CDR3 reads TGTGCCAGCCTACGGAGGGGAAACGCAGATACGCAGTATTTT. Translating gives CASLRRGNADTQYF. Full variable domain (rest looked up from reference TRBV2 and TRBJ2-3): EPEVTQTPSHQVTQMGQEVILRCVPISNHLYFYWYRQILGQKVEFLVSFYNNEISEKSEIFDDQFSVERPDGSNFTLKIRSTKLEDSAMYFCASLRRGNADTQYFGPGTRLTVL.

This chain links TRBV6-5 with TRBJ2-7; no reliable D call. Looked up from germline, CDR1 is MNHEY and CDR2 is SVGAGI. CDR3 length: 11 amino acids. Deletions cut 0 bases from V and 7 bases from J, with 4 bases between. This CDR3 is CASSYSQEQYF. The CDR3 DNA reads TGTGCCAGCAGTTACTCGCAGGAGCAGTACTTC.

This clone has only a few counts. The chain couples TRBV5-4 to TRBJ2-3; TRBD1 is a possible D gene (5 bases). Germline V CDR1 and CDR2: SGHNT, YYREEE (reference sequence). Trimming cost V 0 bases and J 5 bases, with 13 bases left between them. This CDR3 region has 15 residues. The CDR3 loop reads CASSLASLQGDTQYF. CDR3 bases: TGTGCCAGCAGCTTGGCCTCTCTTCAGGGAGATACGCAGTATTTT.

Comment on this clone: The sample carries other DNA sequences with the same CDR3. The gene calls are TRBV7-2 and TRBJ1-5; 7 bases agree with TRBD1. The CDR3 has 13 residues. Germline V lookup: CDR1 SGHTA, CDR2 FQGNSA. The junction had 2 bases not matched to a gene; V was cut back by 5 bases and J by 4 bases. CDR3 loop: CASSVRGNQPQHF. Written as DNA, the CDR3 is TGTGCCAGCAGCGTCAGGGGGAATCAGCCCCAGCATTTT.

The chain recombines TRBV5-5 with TRBJ1-2, with a tentative D call TRBD1 (5 bases). The V gene's germline CDR1 is SGHKS and CDR2 YYEKEE (reference sequence). V dropped 0 bases and J dropped 4 bases, with 16 bases sitting between them. The CDR3 loop spans 16 amino acids. The CDR3 loop is CASSLAPGRDLYGYTF. In DNA form, the CDR3 reads TGTGCCAGCAGCTTGGCCCCGGGCAGGGATCTCTATGGCTACACCTTC. Full variable domain (rest looked up from reference TRBV5-5 and TRBJ1-2): DAGVTQSPTHLIKTRGQQVTLRCSPISGHKSVSWYQQVLGQGPQFIFQYYEKEERGRGNFPDRFSARQFPNYSSELNVNALLLGDSALYLCASSLAPGRDLYGYTFGSGTRLTVV.

The rearrangement links TRBV5-1 to TRBJ1-1; perhaps TRBD1 as D (5 bases). The germline CDR1 and CDR2 sequences are SGHRS and YFSETQ. The CDR3 has 14 amino acids. Deletions cut 2 bases from V and 8 bases from J, with 16 bases between. The CDR3 nucleotides read TGCGCCAGCAGCTTCTCCTCTGGGGCAGCGGAAGCTTTCTTT. This sequence encodes CASSFSSGAAEAFF.

This rearrangement joins TRBV7-9 to TRBJ1-1; D call uncertain. CDR1 is SEHNR, CDR2 FQNEAQ, per germline (reference sequence). V shed 3 bases and J shed 4 bases, with 6 bases lying between them. The CDR3 totals 12 residues. CDR3 DNA: TGTGCCAGCAGCTTCGTGGGCACTGAAGCTTTCTTT. It yields the protein CASSFVGTEAFF.

V is TRBV10-3 and J is TRBJ1-1; D uncertain. V dropped 1 base and J dropped 10 bases, with 10 bases sitting between them. Per the germline V gene, CDR1 is ENHRY and CDR2 is SYGVKD. The CDR3 runs to 12 residues. CDR3 sequence: CAISELGKVAFF. Written as DNA, the CDR3 is TGTGCCATCAGTGAGTTGGGGAAGGTAGCTTTCTTT.

This clone is deemed medium-sized. Written as DNA, the CDR3 is TGTGCCAGCAGCTTGGACGGGGGCGTGGGTGCGGCTAACTATGGCTACACCTTC. Its translation is CASSLDGGVGAANYGYTF. This chain joins TRBV5-8 and TRBJ1-2; possible D gene TRBD1, 6 bases. V shed 0 bases and J shed 0 bases, with 18 bases lying between them. Germline assignment: CDR1 SGHTS and CDR2 YDEGEE. The CDR3 is made up of 18 amino acids.

The gene calls are TRBV10-2 and TRBJ2-3, with 10 bases aligning to TRBD1. V lost 4 bases to trimming and J lost 4 bases; unmatched junction nucleotides: 5. The CDR3 has 15 residues. Germline V gene sequence: CDR1 WSHSY, CDR2 SAAADI. The CDR3 DNA sequence: TGCGCCAGCAGTGCCCCGGGACAGGGGTCAGATACGCAGTATTTT. Amino acid sequence: CASSAPGQGSDTQYF.

This clone was counted a few times. The chain combines TRBV14 with TRBJ1-3, with a weak D call TRBD1 (6 bases). The CDR3 is 14 amino acids. Trimming took 1 base from V and 8 from J, leaving 12 bases between them. Germline V gene data show CDR1 as SGHDN and CDR2 as FVKESK. CDR3 coding DNA: TGTGCCAGCAGCCAAGCCGGGACAAAATACACCATATATTTT. Translation: CASSQAGTKYTIYF.

This sequence joins TRBV4-1 and TRBJ2-4; 9 bases match TRBD1. The germline V gene encodes CDR1 MGHRA and CDR2 YSYEKL. CDR3 length: 15 amino acids. Trimming removed 4 bases from V and 10 bases from J; junction bases left unmatched: 11. CDR3 residues: CASSPKGQGSRIQYF. The CDR3 DNA reads TGCGCCAGCAGCCCTAAAGGACAGGGGTCCAGAATTCAGTACTTC.

The chain recombines TRBV11-3 with TRBJ2-2; the match to TRBD2 covers 7 bases. The CDR3 consists of 18 residues. V lost 5 bases to trimming and J lost 0 bases; unmatched junction nucleotides: 12. The V gene's germline CDR1 is SGHNT and CDR2 YENEEA. The CDR3 DNA reads TGTGCCAGCAGCAACACTGACAGACTAGCCGCGAACACCGGGGAGCTGTTTTTT. Encoded protein: CASSNTDRLAANTGELFF.

This clone was counted between two and nine times. The CDR3 nucleotides read TGTGCCATCGGGGGCCTGGGCTACGAGCAGTACTTC. It encodes CAIGGLGYEQYF. This chain uses TRBV2 with TRBJ2-7; D tentatively fits TRBD1 or TRBD2 (6 bases each). Trimming pared 10 bases from V and 3 bases from J, leaving 13 bases between. This CDR3 comprises 12 residues. The germline CDR1 and CDR2 sequences are SNHLY and FYNNEI.

The V call is TRBV6-5, the J call TRBJ1-2, with D perhaps matching TRBD1 (5 bases). CDR1 is MNHEY and CDR2 is SVGAGI in the germline V gene. This CDR3 is 14 amino acids long. The germline V and J ends were trimmed by 6 bases and 6 bases, with 17 bases remaining between them. CDR3 in amino acids: CASRSPGRAHGYTF. The CDR3 region has the DNA TGTGCCAGCAGATCCCCCGGCAGGGCCCATGGCTACACCTTC.

The chain uses TRBV7-2 and TRBJ2-4; D unresolved. V dropped 2 bases and J dropped 5 bases, with 10 bases sitting between them. CDR3 size: 14 residues. The V gene's germline CDR1 is SGHTA and CDR2 FQGNSA. The CDR3 sequence is CASSLWRNENIQYF. Written as DNA, the CDR3 is TGTGCCAGCAGCTTATGGCGGAACGAAAACATTCAGTACTTC.